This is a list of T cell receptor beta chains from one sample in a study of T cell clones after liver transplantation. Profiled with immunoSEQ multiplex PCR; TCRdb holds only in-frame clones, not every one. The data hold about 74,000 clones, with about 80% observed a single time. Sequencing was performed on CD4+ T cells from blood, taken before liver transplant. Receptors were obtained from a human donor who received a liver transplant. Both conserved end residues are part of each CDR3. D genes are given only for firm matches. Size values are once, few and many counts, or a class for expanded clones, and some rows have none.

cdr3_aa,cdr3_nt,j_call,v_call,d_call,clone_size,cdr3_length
CASSQAGGPKTQYF,TGTGCCAGCAGCCAAGCGGGAGGGCCAAAGACCCAGTACTTC,TRBJ2-5,TRBV14,TRBD2,-,14
CSVENRGNRANEQFF,TGCAGCGTTGAAAACAGGGGAAATCGGGCTAATGAGCAGTTCTTC,TRBJ2-1,TRBV29-1,TRBD1,-,15
CASSFGNSGANVLTF,TGCGCCAGCAGCTTCGGAAACTCTGGGGCCAACGTCCTGACTTTC,TRBJ2-6,TRBV5-1,-,-,15
CATSRDQRGELFF,TGTGCCACCAGCAGAGATCAGCGCGGGGAGCTGTTTTTT,TRBJ2-2,TRBV15,-,-,13
CASSRGTGRNQPQHF,TGTGCCAGCAGTCGTGGGACAGGAAGAAATCAGCCCCAGCATTTT,TRBJ1-5,TRBV6-5,TRBD1,-,15
CASSQAIPERWEYQPQHF,TGTGCCAGCAGCCAAGCTATCCCAGAACGTTGGGAATATCAGCCCCAGCATTTT,TRBJ1-5,TRBV4-2,-,-,18
CASRYTTTGNTIYF,TGTGCCAGCAGGTACACAACTACTGGAAACACCATATATTTT,TRBJ1-3,TRBV7-2,-,-,14
CAIKEGGTEAFF,TGTGCCATTAAGGAGGGGGGCACTGAAGCTTTCTTT,TRBJ1-1,TRBV10-3,-,-,12
CASSSSPGYTEAFF,TGCGCCAGCAGCTCGAGTCCAGGGTATACTGAAGCTTTCTTT,TRBJ1-1,TRBV5-1,-,once,14
CASSILSGNEQFF,TGTGCCAGTAGTATATTGAGTGGGAATGAGCAGTTCTTC,TRBJ2-1,TRBV19,-,-,13
CASRGTGEETQYF,TGTGCCAGCAGGGGTACAGGAGAAGAGACCCAGTACTTC,TRBJ2-5,TRBV25-1,-,few,13
CASRLGTANSNQPQHF,TGTGCCAGCAGACTCGGGACAGCTAATAGCAATCAGCCCCAGCATTTT,TRBJ1-5,TRBV6-6,TRBD1,few,16
CASSRSTRDPRGYTF,TGTGCCAGCAGCAGGTCTACTCGGGACCCGAGGGGCTACACCTTC,TRBJ1-2,TRBV7-3,-,-,15
CASKASERSNQPQHF,TGTGCCAGTAAGGCAAGTGAGAGGAGCAATCAGCCCCAGCATTTT,TRBJ1-5,TRBV19,-,-,15
CASSPDSTNTEAFF,TGTGCCAGCTCACCGGACAGTACAAACACTGAAGCTTTCTTT,TRBJ1-1,TRBV18,-,-,14
CASSYQGPPNEQFF,TGTGCCAGCAGTTACCAGGGGCCCCCGAATGAGCAGTTCTTC,TRBJ2-1,TRBV6-5,-,-,14
CASTPPLGGTGETQYF,TGCGCCAGCACTCCTCCCCTTGGGGGGACAGGAGAGACCCAGTACTTC,TRBJ2-5,TRBV5-1,TRBD1,-,16
CASSPPLTGYGYTF,TGTGCCAGCAGCCCACCCTTGACAGGCTATGGCTACACCTTC,TRBJ1-2,TRBV28,-,-,14
CASSQRPGTGFPSGNTIYF,TGTGCCAGCAGCCAACGTCCCGGGACAGGTTTTCCCTCTGGAAACACCATATATTTT,TRBJ1-3,TRBV21-1,-,-,19
CASSLWGNTEAFF,TGTGCCAGCAGTTTATGGGGTAACACTGAAGCTTTCTTT,TRBJ1-1,TRBV28,-,-,13
CASSLGGKTDTQYF,TGTGCCAGCAGCTTAGGGGGGAAAACAGATACGCAGTATTTT,TRBJ2-3,TRBV7-2,-,-,14
CASSIEGNGGYTF,TGTGCCAGTAGCATTGAGGGGAATGGAGGCTACACCTTC,TRBJ1-2,TRBV19,-,-,13
CASSLKLGQGDTGELFF,TGCGCCAGCAGCTTGAAGTTGGGACAGGGGGATACCGGGGAGCTGTTTTTT,TRBJ2-2,TRBV5-1,TRBD1,-,17
CASARGGKTQYF,TGTGCCAGCGCCAGGGGGGGCAAGACCCAGTACTTC,TRBJ2-5,TRBV28,-,-,12
CASSAGGDYGYTF,TGTGCCAGCTCAGCAGGGGGTGACTATGGCTACACCTTC,TRBJ1-2,TRBV18,TRBD1,-,13
CAISGRAGNTEAFF,TGTGCCATCAGTGGCCGGGCAGGGAACACTGAAGCTTTCTTT,TRBJ1-1,TRBV10-3,-,-,14
CASSLSGIFTDTQYF,TGTGCCAGCAGTCTTAGCGGGATCTTTACAGATACGCAGTATTTT,TRBJ2-3,TRBV28,TRBD2,few,15
CASSLSVTNEKLFF,TGCGCCAGCAGCTTGAGTGTAACTAATGAAAAACTGTTTTTT,TRBJ1-4,TRBV5-1,-,-,14
CASGLKGQGYGYTF,TGTGCCAGCGGTCTGAAGGGACAGGGATATGGCTACACCTTC,TRBJ1-2,TRBV27,TRBD1,-,14
CATSRVGDTQYF,TGTGCCACCAGCAGAGTTGGTGATACGCAGTATTTT,TRBJ2-3,TRBV15,-,-,12
CASSLGHSNQPQHF,TGTGCCAGCAGCTTGGGCCATAGCAATCAGCCCCAGCATTTT,TRBJ1-5,TRBV5-6,-,-,14
CASTPGGTTSYEQYF,TGTGCCAGCACCCCAGGTGGGACAACGAGCTACGAGCAGTACTTC,TRBJ2-7,TRBV28,-,-,15
CASAGEGGTIYF,TGCGCCAGCGCTGGGGAGGGAGGCACCATATATTTT,TRBJ1-3,TRBV5-1,-,-,12
CAWSHGTGRDQPQHF,TGTGCCTGGAGTCACGGGACAGGGAGGGACCAGCCCCAGCATTTT,TRBJ1-5,TRBV30,TRBD1,-,15
CASSLGRGGLETQYF,TGTGCTAGCAGCTTAGGGAGGGGCGGGCTGGAGACCCAGTACTTC,TRBJ2-5,TRBV7-7,TRBD2,-,15
CASSLRWGGQSETQYF,TGCGCCAGCAGCTTGAGGTGGGGAGGACAGTCGGAGACCCAGTACTTC,TRBJ2-5,TRBV5-1,-,-,16
CASSPTGYGYTF,TGTGCCAGCAGTCCGACAGGGTATGGCTACACCTTC,TRBJ1-2,TRBV28,TRBD1,-,12
CASGGLFYNEQFF,TGTGCCAGTGGGGGACTCTTCTACAATGAGCAGTTCTTC,TRBJ2-1,TRBV6-1,-,-,13
CATLDIMNTEAFF,TGTGCCACCTTAGACATCATGAACACTGAAGCTTTCTTT,TRBJ1-1,TRBV6-5,-,few,13
CASSEFTVGGSSYEQYF,TGTGCCAGCAGTGAATTTACCGTCGGCGGTAGCTCCTACGAGCAGTACTTC,TRBJ2-7,TRBV2,-,-,17
CASSDLGLAGNSGANVLTF,TGTGCCAGCAGCGATCTGGGACTAGCAGGTAACTCTGGGGCCAACGTCCTGACTTTC,TRBJ2-6,TRBV5-6,TRBD2,once,19
CASSAGPSSTEAFF,TGTGCCAGCAGCGCAGGACCCTCGAGCACTGAAGCTTTCTTT,TRBJ1-1,TRBV9,-,once,14
CASSLDQWSGEQYF,TGTGCCAGCAGCTTGGATCAGTGGAGTGGCGAGCAGTACTTC,TRBJ2-7,TRBV5-4,-,-,14
CASSSSGRSTDTQYF,TGTGCCAGCAGTAGTAGCGGGAGGAGCACAGATACGCAGTATTTT,TRBJ2-3,TRBV28,TRBD2,-,15
CASSITADYGYTF,TGTGCCAGTAGTATAACGGCAGACTATGGCTACACCTTC,TRBJ1-2,TRBV19,-,-,13
CASSEMVNTKAFF,TGTGCCAGCAGTGAGATGGTGAACACTAAAGCTTTCTTT,TRBJ1-1,TRBV6-4,-,once,13
CASSTTGLEFAEAFF,TGTGCCAGCAGCACTACAGGGCTGGAATTTGCTGAAGCTTTCTTT,TRBJ1-1,TRBV5-4,-,-,15
CASSLRQTGNTIYF,TGTGCCAGCAGCTTACGACAGACTGGAAACACCATATATTTT,TRBJ1-3,TRBV7-2,-,-,14
CASSLPGLAAHYEQYF,TGTGCCAGCTCGCTACCGGGACTAGCGGCCCACTACGAGCAGTACTTC,TRBJ2-7,TRBV19,TRBD2,-,16
CASSEQLNTGELFF,TGCGCCAGCAGTGAGCAGCTTAACACCGGGGAGCTGTTTTTT,TRBJ2-2,TRBV10-1,-,once,14
CASSTGQGTVYGYTF,TGTGCCAGTAGTACCGGACAGGGGACTGTCTATGGCTACACCTTC,TRBJ1-2,TRBV19,TRBD1,-,15
CAISESAQPQHF,TGTGCCATCAGTGAGTCTGCTCAGCCCCAGCATTTT,TRBJ1-5,TRBV10-3,-,few,12
CASSLNSGAFF,TGTGCCAGCAGCCTTAATAGTGGAGCTTTCTTT,TRBJ1-1,TRBV7-9,-,once,11
CASSWDSSSYEQYF,TGTGCCAGCAGTTGGGACTCGAGCTCCTACGAGCAGTACTTC,TRBJ2-7,TRBV7-9,-,medium-sized,14
CASSLATGVETQYF,TGCGCCAGCAGCTTGGCTACAGGGGTGGAGACCCAGTACTTC,TRBJ2-5,TRBV5-1,TRBD1,few,14
CASSLRNTEAFF,TGCGCCAGCAGCTTAAGGAACACTGAAGCTTTCTTT,TRBJ1-1,TRBV5-1,-,-,12
CASSLARTYEQYF,TGTGCCAGCAGCCTTGCCAGAACCTACGAGCAGTACTTC,TRBJ2-7,TRBV4-2,-,-,13
CATRSSSNTGELFF,TGTGCCACCAGGTCGTCGTCGAACACCGGGGAGCTGTTTTTT,TRBJ2-2,TRBV10-3,-,-,14
CASSPGQGHQPQHF,TGTGCCAGCAGCCCGGGACAGGGGCATCAGCCCCAGCATTTT,TRBJ1-5,TRBV7-9,TRBD1,-,14